A selection of T cell receptor beta chains follows, all from one sample in a study of blood T cell repertoires in COVID-19. Repertoires were generated with immunoSEQ multiplex PCR, while TCRdb's copy carries only in-frame clones and drops some. The table lists tens of thousands of clones, 85% to 95% of them singletons. The sample was peripheral blood. All receptors derive from a human donor in a cohort sampled during active COVID-19. Both conserved end residues are part of each CDR3. The order of the fields is J gene, V gene, D gene, clone size, CDR3 DNA, CDR3 protein. D genes are given only for firm matches. Clone sizes are given selectively: once, few, many, or a class where the clone is expanded.

J: TRBJ2-7
V: TRBV2
D: .
size: .
DNA: TGTGCCAGCAGTGAAGCCCAGGGAAACACCTACGAGCAGTACTTC
CDR3: CASSEAQGNTYEQYF

J: TRBJ1-5
V: TRBV7-8
D: .
size: .
DNA: TGTGCCAGCAGCCACATTTTTAAATCCGGGAGAAATCAGCCCCAGCATTTT
CDR3: CASSHIFKSGRNQPQHF

J: TRBJ2-7
V: TRBV5-1
D: TRBD1
size: .
DNA: TGCGCCAGCAGCTTGACAGGGGATCTAGGCGAGCAGTACTTC
CDR3: CASSLTGDLGEQYF

J: TRBJ1-5
V: TRBV15
D: TRBD1
size: .
DNA: TGTGCCACCTCCGCCGGGACAGGGAGTTACAATCAGCCCCAGCATTTT
CDR3: CATSAGTGSYNQPQHF

J: TRBJ1-2
V: TRBV30
D: .
size: .
DNA: TGTGCCTGGGCTCCGGGTCTATATGGCTACACCTTC
CDR3: CAWAPGLYGYTF

J: TRBJ2-6
V: TRBV7-9
D: TRBD1
size: .
DNA: TGTGCCACAAGACAGGGGGCGGTTGGGGCCAACGTCCTGACTTTC
CDR3: CATRQGAVGANVLTF

J: TRBJ1-6
V: TRBV14
D: .
size: .
DNA: TGTGCCAGCAGCCAAAGCAGGGACCCCCGGGGGGGACCCCTCCACTTT
CDR3: CASSQSRDPRGGPLHF

J: TRBJ2-3
V: TRBV5-4
D: TRBD1
size: once
DNA: TGTGCCAGCAGCACCCGGGACAGGGAATCGGATACGCAGTATTTT
CDR3: CASSTRDRESDTQYF

J: TRBJ2-3
V: TRBV13
D: TRBD2
size: once
DNA: TGTGCCAGCAGCTTCCTAGCGGGGGACACAGATACGCAGTATTTT
CDR3: CASSFLAGDTDTQYF

J: TRBJ2-1
V: TRBV10-3
D: TRBD2
size: .
DNA: TGTGCCACGCGGGGTAGCGGGGGCTACTACAATGAGCAGTTCTTC
CDR3: CATRGSGGYYNEQFF

J: TRBJ2-3
V: TRBV24-1
D: TRBD1
size: .
DNA: TGTGCCACCAGTGATTTCCCCAGGGGGCGCACAGATACGCAGTATTTT
CDR3: CATSDFPRGRTDTQYF

J: TRBJ2-5
V: TRBV14
D: TRBD2
size: .
DNA: TGTGCCAGAACCCGGGGGGGCTGGGAGACCCAGTACTTC
CDR3: CARTRGGWETQYF

J: TRBJ2-2
V: TRBV4-1
D: TRBD2
size: .
DNA: TGCGCCAGCAGCCAAGATGGAACGGGGGGGCCCCGGGGCACCGGGGAGCTGTTTTTT
CDR3: CASSQDGTGGPRGTGELFF

J: TRBJ1-1
V: TRBV10-3
D: .
size: .
DNA: TGTGCCATCGGTACCTCGGACAGAAGTTACACTGAAGCTTTCTTT
CDR3: CAIGTSDRSYTEAFF

J: TRBJ2-5
V: TRBV5-5
D: TRBD2
size: .
DNA: TGTGCCAGCAGCTTTTCTGCGGGGGGGTTGGAGACCCAGTACTTC
CDR3: CASSFSAGGLETQYF

J: TRBJ2-7
V: TRBV28
D: .
size: .
DNA: TGTGCCAGTCTGAGGGCCTACGAGCAGTACTTC
CDR3: CASLRAYEQYF

J: TRBJ1-1
V: TRBV4-3
D: TRBD1
size: .
DNA: TGCGCCAGCAGCTCGACAGGGGGGACTGAAGCTTTCTTT
CDR3: CASSSTGGTEAFF

J: TRBJ1-2
V: TRBV29-1
D: .
size: .
DNA: TGCAGCGTTGATGTGGGGGCAGGGGGCTACACCTTC
CDR3: CSVDVGAGGYTF

J: TRBJ2-7
V: TRBV6-5
D: TRBD1
size: .
DNA: TGTGCCAGCCGTCGAGGACAGGGCTACGAGCAGTACTTC
CDR3: CASRRGQGYEQYF

J: TRBJ2-3
V: TRBV4-2
D: TRBD2
size: .
DNA: TGTGCCAGCAGCCAAGATTTGGCGGGAGGGACAGATACGCAGTATTTT
CDR3: CASSQDLAGGTDTQYF

J: TRBJ2-1
V: TRBV7-2
D: TRBD2
size: .
DNA: TGTGCCAGCAGCTTAGCTAGCGGGGATTACAATGAGCAGTTCTTC
CDR3: CASSLASGDYNEQFF

J: TRBJ2-3
V: TRBV4-2
D: TRBD2
size: .
DNA: TGTGCCAGCAGCCAAGAGTGGAGCGGGGTAGTTATAGATACGCAGTATTTT
CDR3: CASSQEWSGVVIDTQYF

J: TRBJ2-2
V: TRBV24-1
D: .
size: .
DNA: TGTGCCACGACGGAGTCGGCGAACACCGGGGAGCTGTTTTTT
CDR3: CATTESANTGELFF

J: TRBJ1-5
V: TRBV5-8
D: .
size: few
DNA: TGTGCCAGCAGCTTGCTGTACAGAACGAGCAATCAGCCCCAGCATTTT
CDR3: CASSLLYRTSNQPQHF

J: TRBJ1-6
V: TRBV5-4
D: TRBD1
size: .
DNA: TGTGCCAGCAGCTTTAAAGGGGGCGATAATTCACCCCTCCACTTT
CDR3: CASSFKGGDNSPLHF

J: TRBJ2-5
V: TRBV27
D: .
size: .
DNA: TGTGCCAGCAGTTTACTTCCCCAAGAGACCCAGTACTTC
CDR3: CASSLLPQETQYF

J: TRBJ1-2
V: TRBV5-1
D: TRBD1
size: .
DNA: TGCGCCAGCAGCCTGGACAGGGGGCGCGATGGCTACACCTTC
CDR3: CASSLDRGRDGYTF

J: TRBJ1-1
V: TRBV30
D: .
size: .
DNA: TGTGCCTGGAGTGAGTTGCGGACTGAAGCTTTCTTT
CDR3: CAWSELRTEAFF

J: TRBJ2-4
V: TRBV7-2
D: .
size: .
DNA: TGTGCCAGCAGCTATCGACTAGCCAAAAACATTCAGTACTTC
CDR3: CASSYRLAKNIQYF

J: TRBJ1-6
V: TRBV6-1
D: .
size: .
DNA: TGTGCCAGCAGTGAACAGACGGGCAGCGGTTCCTATAATTCACCCCTCCACTTT
CDR3: CASSEQTGSGSYNSPLHF

J: TRBJ1-1
V: TRBV2
D: .
size: .
DNA: TGTGCCAGCATAGAGAACACTGAAGCTTTCTTT
CDR3: CASIENTEAFF

J: TRBJ1-1
V: TRBV28
D: .
size: few
DNA: TGTGCCAGCAGCGGGGGGAGGAGGACTGAAGCTTTCTTT
CDR3: CASSGGRRTEAFF

J: TRBJ1-1
V: TRBV12-3/TRBV12-4
D: .
size: .
DNA: TGTGCCAGCAGTTTATCAGGGGAGACTGAAGCTTTCTTT
CDR3: CASSLSGETEAFF

J: TRBJ2-3
V: TRBV2
D: .
size: .
DNA: TGTGCCAGCAGTCTGGCTAGCGTCGTCACAGATACGCAGTATTTT
CDR3: CASSLASVVTDTQYF

J: TRBJ1-1
V: TRBV6-6
D: .
size: .
DNA: TGTGGGTATGGCATGAACACTGAAGCTTTCTTT
CDR3: CGYGMNTEAFF

J: TRBJ2-7
V: TRBV28
D: TRBD1
size: .
DNA: TGTGCCAGCAGCAGGGGACAGGGGGGCGAGCAGTACTTC
CDR3: CASSRGQGGEQYF

J: TRBJ1-1
V: TRBV18
D: .
size: .
DNA: TGTGCCAGCTCAGCGGGTGCTCGGGAAACTGAAGCTTTCTTT
CDR3: CASSAGARETEAFF

J: TRBJ1-2
V: TRBV5-1
D: TRBD1
size: .
DNA: TGCGCCAGCAGCCGCGGGACAGATGTTAACTATGGCTACACCTTC
CDR3: CASSRGTDVNYGYTF

J: TRBJ2-2
V: TRBV9
D: .
size: .
DNA: TGTGCCAGCAGCGTAGTCAGCGGCTGGAACACCGGGGAGCTGTTTTTT
CDR3: CASSVVSGWNTGELFF

J: TRBJ1-1
V: TRBV11-2
D: .
size: .
DNA: TGTGCCAGCAGCTTCGACAGGCAGAACACTGAAGCTTTCTTT
CDR3: CASSFDRQNTEAFF

J: TRBJ1-2
V: TRBV14
D: .
size: .
DNA: TGTGCCAGCAGCCAAGGCACCAACACAGCCGGCTACACCTTC
CDR3: CASSQGTNTAGYTF

J: TRBJ2-1
V: TRBV12-3/TRBV12-4
D: TRBD1
size: .
DNA: TGTGCCAGCAGACCCGGGACAGGGTATCAGTTCTTC
CDR3: CASRPGTGYQFF

J: TRBJ1-1
V: TRBV2
D: TRBD1
size: .
DNA: TGTGCCAGCAGTGGACAGGGGGTTGCGGCTTTCTTT
CDR3: CASSGQGVAAFF

J: TRBJ1-2
V: TRBV4-1
D: .
size: .
DNA: TGCGCCAGCAGCCATCCTCCAGGGGCTTCCTATGGCTACACCTTC
CDR3: CASSHPPGASYGYTF

J: TRBJ2-7
V: TRBV5-6
D: .
size: .
DNA: TGTGCCAGCAGCCCCATTGAGGGCTTCGAGCAGTACTTC
CDR3: CASSPIEGFEQYF

J: TRBJ1-1
V: TRBV18
D: .
size: .
DNA: TGTGCCAGCTCAGTGGACAAGGGGAACACTGAAGCTTTCTTT
CDR3: CASSVDKGNTEAFF

J: TRBJ1-2
V: TRBV28
D: TRBD1
size: .
DNA: TGTGCCAGCAGTGTTGGTCGACAGGGGTACAACTATGGCTACACCTTC
CDR3: CASSVGRQGYNYGYTF

J: TRBJ2-7
V: TRBV5-1
D: .
size: once
DNA: TGCGCCAGCAGCTTGGGGGGCAGGGGAAGCTCCTACGAGCAGTACTTC
CDR3: CASSLGGRGSSYEQYF

J: TRBJ2-1
V: TRBV21-1
D: .
size: .
DNA: TGTGCCAGCAGCAAATTTTTAGGACTAGCGGAGAGGAATGAGCAGTTCTTC
CDR3: CASSKFLGLAERNEQFF

J: TRBJ2-2
V: TRBV5-6
D: .
size: .
DNA: TGTGCCAGCAGCTTCAGGGAAGGGGTCACCGGGGAGCTGTTTTTT
CDR3: CASSFREGVTGELFF